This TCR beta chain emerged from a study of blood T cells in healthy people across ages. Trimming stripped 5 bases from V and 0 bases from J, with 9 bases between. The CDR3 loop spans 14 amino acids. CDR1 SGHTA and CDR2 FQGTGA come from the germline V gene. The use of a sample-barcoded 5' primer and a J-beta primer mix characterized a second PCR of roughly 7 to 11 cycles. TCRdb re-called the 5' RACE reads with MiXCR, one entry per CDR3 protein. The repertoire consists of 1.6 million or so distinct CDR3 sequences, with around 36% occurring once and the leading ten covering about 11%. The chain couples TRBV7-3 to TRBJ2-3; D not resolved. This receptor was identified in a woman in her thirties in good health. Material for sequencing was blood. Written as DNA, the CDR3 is TGTGCCAGCAGCGAAACCCTAAGCACAGATACGCAGTATTTT. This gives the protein CASSETLSTDTQYF.